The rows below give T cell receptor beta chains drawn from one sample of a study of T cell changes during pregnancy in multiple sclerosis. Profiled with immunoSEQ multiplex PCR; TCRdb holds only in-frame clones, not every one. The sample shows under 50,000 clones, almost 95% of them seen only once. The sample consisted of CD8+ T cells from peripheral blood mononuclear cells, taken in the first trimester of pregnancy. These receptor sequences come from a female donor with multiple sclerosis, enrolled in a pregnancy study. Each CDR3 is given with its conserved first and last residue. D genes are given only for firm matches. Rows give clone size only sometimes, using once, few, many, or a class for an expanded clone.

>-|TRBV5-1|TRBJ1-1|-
TGCGCCAGCAGCTTGGGGGCCTACACTGAAGCTTTCTTT
CASSLGAYTEAFF
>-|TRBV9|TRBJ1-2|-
TGTGCCAGCGAACAGGGCCATGGCTACACCTTC
CASEQGHGYTF
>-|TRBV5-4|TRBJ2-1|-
TGTGCCAGCAGCCCGGGATGGGGGGGGGCCTGGGAGCAGTTCTTC
CASSPGWGGAWEQFF
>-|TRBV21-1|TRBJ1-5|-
TGTGCCACCCAGGGGGCTGAGAGCAATCAGCCCCAGCATTTT
CATQGAESNQPQHF
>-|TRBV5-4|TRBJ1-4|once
TGTGCCAGCAGCAAGGACAGTGATAATGAAAAACTGTTTTTT
CASSKDSDNEKLFF
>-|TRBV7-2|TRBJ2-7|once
TGTGCCAGCAGCTTAGGGGCATACGAGCAGTACTTC
CASSLGAYEQYF
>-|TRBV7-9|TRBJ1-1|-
TGTGCCAGCAGCTTTAATGAAGAGGCTTTCTTT
CASSFNEEAFF
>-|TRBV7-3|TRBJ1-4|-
TGTGCCAGCAGCCTCGACCTTGGGACTTCAACTAATGAAAAACTGTTTTTT
CASSLDLGTSTNEKLFF
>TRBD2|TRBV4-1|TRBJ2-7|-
TGCGCCAGCAGCCAGGTCCTTTCGTCACCTAGCGGGGGGAACGAGCAGTACTTC
CASSQVLSSPSGGNEQYF
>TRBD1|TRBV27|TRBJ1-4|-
TGTGCCAGCAGTTATCAGGGGGCGCGGGCTGAAAAACTGTTTTTT
CASSYQGARAEKLFF
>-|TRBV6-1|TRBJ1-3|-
TGTGCCAGCAGTGAATCCTTCCCTGGAAACACCATATATTTT
CASSESFPGNTIYF
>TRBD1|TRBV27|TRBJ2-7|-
TGTGCCAGCAGTTTAGACCGGGACAGGGACTACGAGCAGTACTTC
CASSLDRDRDYEQYF
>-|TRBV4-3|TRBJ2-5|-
TGCGCCAGCAGCCCCCGGGTAGCCCCCGTGGAGACCCAGTACTTC
CASSPRVAPVETQYF
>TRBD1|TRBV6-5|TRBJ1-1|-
TGTGCCAGCAGTTTAACATGGACAGGGATGAACACTGAAGCTTTCTTT
CASSLTWTGMNTEAFF
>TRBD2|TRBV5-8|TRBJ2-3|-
TGTGCCAGCAGGCGGGACTACGGTGGGTCGGATACGCAGTATTTT
CASRRDYGGSDTQYF
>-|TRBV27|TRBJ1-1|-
TGTGCCAGCAGTTTCGCCGGGGGAGGTTACACTGAAGCTTTCTTT
CASSFAGGGYTEAFF
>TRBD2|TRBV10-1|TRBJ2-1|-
TGCGCCAGCAGTTTGACTAGCGGGAGGCATGAGCAGTTCTTC
CASSLTSGRHEQFF
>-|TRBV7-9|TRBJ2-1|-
TGTGCCAGCAGGGAGGCCTCGGGCAGACAGTTCTTC
CASREASGRQFF
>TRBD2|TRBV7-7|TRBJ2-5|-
TGTGCCAGCAGCTTATTACCAATTGGACTAGCGGCACAAGAGACCCAGTACTTC
CASSLLPIGLAAQETQYF
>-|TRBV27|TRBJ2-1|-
TGTGCCAGCAGTTTACTCAGGGTTTTGGGGGAGGATGAGCAGTTCTTC
CASSLLRVLGEDEQFF
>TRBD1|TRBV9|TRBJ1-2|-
TGTGCCAGCAGAGACAGGGGTGGCTACACCTTC
CASRDRGGYTF
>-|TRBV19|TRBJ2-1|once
TGTGCCAGCTCGGGACAATACAATGAGCAGTTCTTC
CASSGQYNEQFF
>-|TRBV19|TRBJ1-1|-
TGTGCCAGTAGCCGCATTGGGCAGGGTCTCTACACTGAAGCTTTCTTT
CASSRIGQGLYTEAFF
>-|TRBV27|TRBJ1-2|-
TGTGCCAGCAGCGTCGACAGAGCTAACTATGGCTACACCTTC
CASSVDRANYGYTF
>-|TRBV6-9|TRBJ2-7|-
TGTGCCAGCAGTTATCTGGGGGAGGACTACTCCTACGAGCAGTACTTC
CASSYLGEDYSYEQYF
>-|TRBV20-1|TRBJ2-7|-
TGCAGTGCTAGAGGGACATACGAGCAGTACTTC
CSARGTYEQYF
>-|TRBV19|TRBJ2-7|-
TGTGCCAGTAGTATAAGCCCCGGCGAGCAGTACTTC
CASSISPGEQYF
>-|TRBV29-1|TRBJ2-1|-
TGCAGCGTTGGGGTTAGCGACTACAATGAGCAGTTCTTC
CSVGVSDYNEQFF
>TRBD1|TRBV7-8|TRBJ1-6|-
TGTGCCAGCAGCCCGCCGGGACAGGGTCATTCACCCCTCCACTTT
CASSPPGQGHSPLHF
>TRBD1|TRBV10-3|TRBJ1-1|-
TGTGCCATCAGTGATCTAACAGGGGTGAGGGGAAACACTGAAGCTTTCTTT
CAISDLTGVRGNTEAFF
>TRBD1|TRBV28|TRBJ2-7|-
TGTGCCAGCAGTTCACCCGGACAGGCCTCCTACGAGCAGTACTTC
CASSSPGQASYEQYF
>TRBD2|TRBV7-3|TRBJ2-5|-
TGTGCCAGCAGCTACGGACTAGCGGGACAAGAGACCCAGTACTTC
CASSYGLAGQETQYF
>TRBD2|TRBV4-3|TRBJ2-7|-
TGCGCCAGCAGCCCCGGTGGGGGGCGCCTAGCGGGGAGCTACGAGCAGTACTTC
CASSPGGGRLAGSYEQYF
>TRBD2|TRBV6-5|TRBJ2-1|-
TGTGCCAGCAGGACTAGCGGGGGGGCGAATGAGCAGTTCTTC
CASRTSGGANEQFF
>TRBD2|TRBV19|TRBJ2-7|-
TGTGCCAGTAGTAATGCCCGGACTAGCGGCAGCTACGAGCAGTACTTC
CASSNARTSGSYEQYF
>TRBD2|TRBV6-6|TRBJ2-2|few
TGTGCCAGTGGGAGCGGGAGTCCCCCCGGAGAGCTGTTTTTT
CASGSGSPPGELFF
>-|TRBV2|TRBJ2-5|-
TGTGCCAGCTCACTGCTACAGGGCCCAGGGACAGAGACCCAGTACTTC
CASSLLQGPGTETQYF
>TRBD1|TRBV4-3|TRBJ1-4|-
TGCGCCAGCAGCCAAGATCCGGGACAGGGGGGCGAAAAACTGTTTTTT
CASSQDPGQGGEKLFF
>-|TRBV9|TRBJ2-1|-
TGTGCCAGCAGCGTCCCCGGGGATGAGCAGTTCTTC
CASSVPGDEQFF
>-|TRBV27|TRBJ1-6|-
TGTGCCAGCAGTTGGGGACAATTCAATTCACCCCTCCACTTT
CASSWGQFNSPLHF
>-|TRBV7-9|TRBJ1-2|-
TGTGCCAGCAGCTTAGCAAGTCTGGGGGCGATGTATGGCTACACCTTC
CASSLASLGAMYGYTF
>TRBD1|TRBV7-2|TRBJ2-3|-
TGTGCCAGCAGCTTAGAGGCCGTGACAGGGACGATCACAGATACGCAGTATTTT
CASSLEAVTGTITDTQYF
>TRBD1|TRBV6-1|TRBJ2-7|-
TGTGCCAGCAAGGGGGCTAGCTCCTACGAGCAGTACTTC
CASKGASSYEQYF
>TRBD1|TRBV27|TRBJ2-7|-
TGTGCCAGCAGTTTAACCCGACAGGGTCGCTACGAGCAGTACTTC
CASSLTRQGRYEQYF
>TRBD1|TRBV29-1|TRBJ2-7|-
TGCAGCGTGATGACAGGGGATGGGGAGTACGAGCAGTACTTC
CSVMTGDGEYEQYF
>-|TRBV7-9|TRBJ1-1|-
TGTGCCAGCAGCTTTAGCCTCGGGATAGGACAGTACGACACTGAAGCTTTCTTT
CASSFSLGIGQYDTEAFF
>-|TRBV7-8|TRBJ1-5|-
TGTGCCAGCAGCTTAGACAACCTAGCCCAGCATTTT
CASSLDNLAQHF
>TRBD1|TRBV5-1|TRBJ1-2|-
TGCGCCAGCAGCCTCCGGACAGGGGGCGAAGGGCACTATGGCTACACCTTC
CASSLRTGGEGHYGYTF
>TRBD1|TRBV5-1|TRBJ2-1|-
TGCGCCAGCAGCTATCTGGGACAGGGGGTGGACGAGCAGTTCTTC
CASSYLGQGVDEQFF
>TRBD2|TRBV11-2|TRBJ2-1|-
TGTGCCAGCAGCTTCCCCGGGACTACGACCAATGAGCAGTTCTTC
CASSFPGTTTNEQFF
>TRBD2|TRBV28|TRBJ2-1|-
TGTGCCAGCAGTTCGGGGGGCTCCTACAATGAGCAGTTCTTC
CASSSGGSYNEQFF
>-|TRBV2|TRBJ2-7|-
TGTGCCAGCAGTGGGGCGCCGGAGCAGTACTTC
CASSGAPEQYF
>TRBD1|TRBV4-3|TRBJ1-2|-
TGCGCCAGCAGCCAAGAATATGACAGGGTTTTTGGCTACACCTTC
CASSQEYDRVFGYTF